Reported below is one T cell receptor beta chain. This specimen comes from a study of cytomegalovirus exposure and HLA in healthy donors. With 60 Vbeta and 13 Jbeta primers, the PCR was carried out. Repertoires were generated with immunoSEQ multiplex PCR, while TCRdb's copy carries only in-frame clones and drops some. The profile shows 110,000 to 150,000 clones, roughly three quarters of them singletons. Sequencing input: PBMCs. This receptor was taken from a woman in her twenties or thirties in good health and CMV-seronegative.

CDR3 in DNA: TGTGCCAGCAGTGAGACTTTCAGAACCTCGGGCAATCAGCCCCAGCATTTT. Amino acid sequence: CASSETFRTSGNQPQHF. J is TRBJ1-5 and V is TRBV2; the D is unclear. Between the trimmed V and J ends, which lost 3 bases and 2 bases, there was a span of 17 bases. The CDR3 is made up of 17 amino acids. Germline V lookup: CDR1 SNHLY, CDR2 FYNNEI.